The present entry profiles one TCR beta chain with its context. Its antigen remains unknown. V lost 0 bases and J lost 1, with 15 bases in between. The CDR3 runs to 17 residues. Germline V gene data show CDR1 as SNHLY and CDR2 as FYNNEI. The sample originates from a study of STAT3 mutations in large granular lymphocyte leukemia. Study findings and constraints: Every T-cell large granular lymphocyte leukemia patient had at least one immunodominant TCR beta clonotype. Variable sampling intervals and differing treatment regimens complicated linking therapy response to TCR clonal burden changes.

The data were produced by immunoSEQ multiplex PCR, yet TCRdb's version contains in-frame clones alone and is incomplete. The data contain several thousand clones, about 53% of them singletons. The specimen was peripheral blood mononuclear cells. The receptor was derived from a man aged 55 to 69 with T-cell large granular lymphocyte leukemia. Some clones in this sample may be carry-over from other donors' samples. The chain uses TRBV2 and TRBJ2-5; D may be TRBD1 or TRBD2 (5 bases each). CDR3 coding DNA: TGTGCCAGCAGTGAAGCGCTTCCCCCCGGGGCCCAAGAGACCCAGTACTTC. Encoded protein: CASSEALPPGAQETQYF. Variable domain in full (rest from reference TRBV2 and TRBJ2-5): EPEVTQTPSHQVTQMGQEVILRCVPISNHLYFYWYRQILGQKVEFLVSFYNNEISEKSEIFDDQFSVERPDGSNFTLKIRSTKLEDSAMYFCASSEALPPGAQETQYFGPGTRLLVL.